This TCR beta chain derives from a study of T cell responses to AZD1222 COVID-19 vaccine. The repertoire was sequenced with immunoSEQ multiplex PCR; TCRdb's copy has only in-frame clones and lacks some. The repertoire consists of 150,000 to 200,000 clones, with 90% occurring once and the leading ten covering about 2.8%. Study-level points and caveats: Nearly half of spike-specific TCRs reportedly target variant regions that are unmutated in the B.1.351 and B.1.1.7 variants. Regions 160-218 and 743-854 held dominance among vaccine-associated CD4 TCRs, which spanned spike.

Comment on this clone: Its antigen is as yet unknown.

The clonotype was recovered from an adult in good health. The sample in question was peripheral blood, obtained on day 0 of AZD1222 vaccination.

CDR3 sequence (DNA): TGTGCCAGCAGCCCAGGACCATTGCTGGAGCAGTACTTC. Translation: CASSPGPLLEQYF. V gene TRBV9 combines with J gene TRBJ2-7; D is unresolved. Germline assignment: CDR1 SGDLS and CDR2 YYNGEE. The V end was cut by 4 bases, the J end by 7 bases, with 15 bases between. CDR3 size: 13 residues.